This T cell receptor beta chain was captured by sequencing in a study of T cells after posttransplantation cyclophosphamide. Findings of the study overall: Donor CD8+ memory clones often dominated recipient blood repertoires at later times. TRB clonality was highly associated with recipient CMV seropositivity and reactivation.

About this clone itself: Its matching antigen is unknown.

On the day of bone marrow donation, the related graft donor provided peripheral blood. Profiled with immunoSEQ multiplex PCR; TCRdb holds only in-frame clones, not every one. Of about 66,000 clones listed, approximately 92% are singletons. The CDR3 is 11 amino acids. The ends were cut back, 11 bases at V and 8 bases at J, with 14 bases in the middle. Germline CDR1 SGHAT, CDR2 FQNNGV. The receptor comes from a woman under 40 in good health and a related stem cell transplant donor. V is TRBV11-2 and J is TRBJ2-3; D unresolved. Material for sequencing was PBMCs. The CDR3 DNA reads TGTGCCGTCAAGCGAAACCGTACGCAGTATTTT. Protein product: CAVKRNRTQYF. The full variable domain, rest sourced from reference TRBV11-2 and TRBJ2-3, is EAGVAQSPRYKIIEKRQSVAFWCNPISGHATLYWYQQILGQGPKLLIQFQNNGVVDDSQLPKDRFSAERLKGVDSTLKIQPAKLEDSAVYLCAVKRNRTQYFGPGTRLTVL.